This record concerns one TCR beta chain sequence. Antigen unknown. This entry belongs to a study of T-cell memory formation after mild COVID-19. Findings of the study overall: Memory from before infection featured some responding clones, which suggests cross-reactive memory joined. From day 15 to 85, contracting clones were balanced between CD4 and CD8, whereas later expanders leaned toward CD4+.

Germline lookup yields CDR1 SGHAT and CDR2 FQNNGV. The CDR3 is 12 residues long. J was trimmed by 5 bases and V by 6 bases; bases with no gene match: 3. It was 5'RACE with constant-segment primers that produced the TCR alpha and TCR beta cDNA libraries, which carried sample barcodes and UMIs. TCRdb processed the 5' RACE reads anew with MiXCR; each CDR3 protein has one entry. Among around 300,000 distinct CDR3 sequences listed, around 17% were seen once. This chain joins TRBV11-2 and TRBJ1-1; 7 positions match TRBD1. Sequencing was done on a sample of PBMCs or a T cell subset sorted from them (not recorded which). The TCR comes from a man between 18 and 29 years old who had mild COVID-19 (a few samples of this study predate the infection). Cell type and time point are not known. The CDR3 sequence: CASRPGGTEAFF. CDR3 DNA: TGTGCCAGCAGACCAGGGGGGACTGAAGCTTTCTTT.